The subject of this entry is one TCR beta chain. This record belongs to a study of blood T cell repertoires in COVID-19. Study at large: There were acute and convalescent COVID-19 samples, and they came from the United States, Italy and Spain.

In the original processing: Amplification from reference gene primers served as the basis for estimated nucleated cell counts. Produced via immunoSEQ multiplex PCR; TCRdb's table is partial and in-frame only. V, J and clone size reflect that table, while D and trimming were determined from the DNA. Of about 430,000 clones listed, over 75% were seen once; the top ten hold over 0.9%. V shed 6 bases, J shed 2 bases, and the junction held 5 bases outside the gene matches. CDR1 WSHSY and CDR2 SAAADI come from the germline V gene. CDR3 length equals 14 residues. Recruits, aged 18 to 89 years, lived in 20 to 30 US areas. Which cohort a participant joined came from the clinical history participants gave.

The rearrangement uses TRBV10-2 and TRBJ2-7, with 9 nucleotides matching TRBD1. The TCR originated in a woman aged 25 to 45 with acute COVID-19. The sequenced material came from PBMCs or T cells enriched from blood (not recorded which). This CDR3 reads CASRQGQGPYEQYF. The CDR3 bases are TGCGCCAGCAGACAAGGACAGGGGCCCTACGAGCAGTACTTC.